These T cell receptor beta chains were read from a single sample in a study of Graves' ophthalmopathy and Graves' hyperthyroidism. TCRdb independently ran MiXCR on the multiplex PCR reads; one entry per CDR3 protein. The table lists approximately 700,000 distinct CDR3 sequences, approximately 39% of them singletons. The specimen was peripheral blood. These receptor sequences come from an adult man with Graves' ophthalmopathy. The CDR3 runs from the conserved cysteine through the conserved F or W. A D gene is named only where the DNA matches it firmly. Not all rows give a size; the values are once, few, many and, for expanded clones, a class.

abundance	v_gene	d_gene	j_gene	CDR3aa	CDR3nt
many	TRBV7-9	NA	TRBJ2-3	CASSPGTLSTDTQYF	TGTGCCAGCAGCCCAGGGACCCTCAGCACAGATACGCAGTATTTT
many	TRBV5-8	TRBD1	TRBJ1-1	CASSRQGGFNTEAFF	TGTGCCAGCAGTCGACAGGGAGGTTTTAACACTGAAGCTTTCTTT
many	TRBV19	NA	TRBJ2-7	CASTQGQGSSYEQYF	TGTGCCAGTACCCAAGGACAAGGGAGCTCCTACGAGCAGTACTTC
many	TRBV19	NA	TRBJ1-5	CASSIRQRQGGNQPQHF	TGTGCCAGTAGTATACGCCAGCGGCAGGGTGGGAATCAGCCCCAGCATTTT
NA	TRBV4-1	NA	TRBJ1-5	CASSQTGTRPDQPQHF	TGCGCCAGCAGCCAAACTGGGACGCGGCCCGATCAGCCCCAGCATTTT
NA	TRBV19	TRBD2	TRBJ2-5	CASGLAGVLVETQYF	TGTGCCAGTGGACTAGCGGGGGTCTTAGTGGAGACCCAGTACTTC
NA	TRBV7-2	NA	TRBJ1-4	CASSFTNRAPNEKLFF	TGTGCCAGCAGCTTTACAAACAGGGCTCCTAATGAAAAACTGTTTTTT
many	TRBV11-2	NA	TRBJ2-3	CASSRQPSTDTQYF	TGTGCCAGCAGCCGACAACCTAGCACAGATACGCAGTATTTT
many	TRBV2	NA	TRBJ1-1	CASSGGNEAFF	TGTGCCAGCAGTGGGGGGAATGAAGCTTTCTTT
many	TRBV5-8	NA	TRBJ1-2	CASSLAGPSQANYGYTF	TGTGCCAGCAGCTTAGCCGGACCCAGCCAGGCTAACTATGGCTACACCTTC
many	TRBV7-3	NA	TRBJ2-7	CASSSLGAGEQYF	TGTGCCAGCAGCTCCTTGGGGGCGGGGGAGCAGTACTTC
NA	TRBV7-2	TRBD1	TRBJ1-2	CASSGTGTGNTF	TGTGCCAGCAGCGGGACAGGGACTGGAAACACCTTC
few	TRBV2	NA	TRBJ1-1	CASRGGAAGTEAFF	TGTGCCAGCAGGGGGGGGGCGGCGGGCACTGAAGCTTTCTTT
NA	TRBV6-6	NA	TRBJ1-1	CASSYSVVGAVSQAFF	TGTGCCAGCAGTTACTCAGTCGTCGGGGCGGTTAGTCAAGCTTTCTTT
many	TRBV27	NA	TRBJ1-6	CASSSGVNSPLHF	TGTGCCAGCAGCTCCGGGGTTAATTCACCCCTCCACTTT
many	TRBV4-1	TRBD1	TRBJ2-7	CASSQGQGETYEQYF	TGCGCCAGCAGCCAGGGACAGGGAGAAACCTACGAGCAGTACTTC
many	TRBV25-1	NA	TRBJ1-1	CASSDRVMNTEAFF	TGTGCCAGCAGTGACAGGGTCATGAACACTGAAGCTTTCTTT
many	TRBV19	NA	TRBJ1-4	CASSDTGSEKLFF	TGTGCCAGTAGTGATACAGGGAGCGAAAAACTGTTTTTT
once	TRBV24-1	NA	TRBJ1-5	CASSEALRRYGNQPQHF	TGTGCCAGCAGTGAAGCGCTTCGGAGGTATGGCAATCAGCCCCAGCATTTT
many	TRBV19	NA	TRBJ1-2	CASSAGTVANYGYTF	TGTGCCAGTAGTGCCGGGACGGTAGCTAACTATGGCTACACCTTC
many	TRBV2	NA	TRBJ1-5	CASSANAGEFQPQHF	TGTGCCAGCAGTGCTAACGCCGGGGAGTTTCAGCCCCAGCATTTT
NA	TRBV5-5	NA	TRBJ1-5	CASSQEGGGTQPQHF	TGTGCCAGCAGCCAAGAAGGGGGGGGCACTCAGCCCCAGCATTTT
many	TRBV6-4	NA	TRBJ2-2	CASSDGHHTGELFF	TGTGCCAGCAGTGACGGACACCACACCGGGGAGCTGTTTTTT
NA	TRBV5-1	TRBD2	TRBJ2-2	CASSLVPPGLAGPGELFF	TGCGCCAGCAGCTTGGTCCCACCGGGACTAGCGGGACCCGGGGAGCTGTTTTTT
NA	TRBV10-3	NA	TRBJ2-7	CAISVGVRGNYEQYF	TGTGCCATCAGTGTCGGAGTTCGGGGGAACTACGAGCAGTACTTC
NA	TRBV20-1	TRBD1	TRBJ2-7	CSAPSPGQGLEQYF	TGCAGTGCTCCAAGTCCGGGACAGGGCCTCGAGCAGTACTTC
NA	TRBV7-9	TRBD1	TRBJ1-2	CASSQDPGTAYYGYTF	TGTGCCAGCAGCCAAGACCCCGGGACAGCTTACTATGGCTACACCTTC
NA	TRBV7-6	NA	TRBJ1-1	CASSQESGHPLRAFF	TGTGCCAGCAGCCAAGAAAGTGGACATCCCCTTCGGGCTTTCTTT